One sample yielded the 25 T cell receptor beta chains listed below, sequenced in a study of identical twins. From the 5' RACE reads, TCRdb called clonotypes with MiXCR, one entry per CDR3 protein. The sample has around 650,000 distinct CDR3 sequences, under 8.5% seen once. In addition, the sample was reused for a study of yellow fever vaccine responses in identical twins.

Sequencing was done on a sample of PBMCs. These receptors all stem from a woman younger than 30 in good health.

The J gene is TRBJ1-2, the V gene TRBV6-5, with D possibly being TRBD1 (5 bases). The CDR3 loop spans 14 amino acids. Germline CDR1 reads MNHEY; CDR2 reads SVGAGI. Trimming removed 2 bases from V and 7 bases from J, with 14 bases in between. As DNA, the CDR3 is TGTGCCAGCAGTTACATGGGGCGGATAGGTGGCTACACCTTC. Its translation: CASSYMGRIGGYTF.

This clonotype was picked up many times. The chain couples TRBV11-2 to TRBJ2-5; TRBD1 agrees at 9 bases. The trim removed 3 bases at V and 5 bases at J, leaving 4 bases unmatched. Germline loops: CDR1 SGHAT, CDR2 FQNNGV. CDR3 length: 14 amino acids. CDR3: CASSLGQGYETQYF. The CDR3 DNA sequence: TGTGCCAGCAGCTTGGGACAGGGCTATGAGACCCAGTACTTC.

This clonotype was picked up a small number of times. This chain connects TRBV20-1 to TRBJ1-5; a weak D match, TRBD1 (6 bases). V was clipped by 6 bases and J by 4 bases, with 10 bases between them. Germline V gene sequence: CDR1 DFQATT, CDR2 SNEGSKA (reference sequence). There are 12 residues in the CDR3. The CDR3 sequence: CSAADRNQPQHF. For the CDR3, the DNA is TGCAGTGCCGCGGACAGAAATCAGCCCCAGCATTTT.

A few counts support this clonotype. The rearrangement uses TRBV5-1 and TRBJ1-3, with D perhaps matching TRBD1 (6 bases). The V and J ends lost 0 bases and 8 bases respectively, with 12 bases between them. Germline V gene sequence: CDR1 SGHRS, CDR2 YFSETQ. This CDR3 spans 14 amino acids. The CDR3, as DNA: TGCGCCAGCAGCTTGGAGATAGGGGGGGACACCATATATTTT. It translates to CASSLEIGGDTIYF.

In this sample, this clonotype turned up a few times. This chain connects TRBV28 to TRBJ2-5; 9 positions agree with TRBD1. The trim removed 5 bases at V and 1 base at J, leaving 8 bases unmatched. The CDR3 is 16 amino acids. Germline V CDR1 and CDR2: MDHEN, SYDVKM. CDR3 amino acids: CASSPHDRGIQETQYF. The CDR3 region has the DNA TGTGCCAGCAGTCCCCACGACAGGGGGATCCAAGAGACCCAGTACTTC.

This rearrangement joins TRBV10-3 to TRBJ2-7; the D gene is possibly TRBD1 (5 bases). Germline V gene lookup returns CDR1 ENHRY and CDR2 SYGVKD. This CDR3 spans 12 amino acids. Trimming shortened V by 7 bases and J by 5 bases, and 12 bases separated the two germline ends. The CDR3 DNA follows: TGTGCCATCAAGGGGCCCCGAAACGAGCAGTACTTC. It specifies CAIKGPRNEQYF.

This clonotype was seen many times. As DNA, the CDR3 is TGCGCCAGCAGCTTGGGAGCAGAAAATCAGCCCCAGCATTTT. Its protein product is CASSLGAENQPQHF. The chain is built from TRBV5-1 and TRBJ1-5; D gene uncertain. Trimming shortened V by 0 bases and J by 4 bases, and 8 bases separated the two germline ends. Germline V gene data show CDR1 as SGHRS and CDR2 as YFSETQ. CDR3 length: 14 amino acids.

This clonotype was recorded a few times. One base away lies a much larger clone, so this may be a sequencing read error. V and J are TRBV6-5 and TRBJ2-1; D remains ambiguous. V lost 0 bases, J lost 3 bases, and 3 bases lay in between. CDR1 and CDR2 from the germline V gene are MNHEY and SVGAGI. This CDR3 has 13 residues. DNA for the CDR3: TGTGCCAGCAGTTACTCGAGCTACAATGAGCAGTTCTTC. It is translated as CASSYSSYNEQFF.

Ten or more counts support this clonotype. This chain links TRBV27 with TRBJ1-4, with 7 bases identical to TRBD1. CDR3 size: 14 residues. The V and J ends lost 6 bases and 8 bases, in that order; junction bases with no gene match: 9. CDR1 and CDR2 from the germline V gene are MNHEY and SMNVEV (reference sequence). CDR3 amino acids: CASSHRGGREKLFF. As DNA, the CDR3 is TGTGCCAGCAGCCACAGGGGTGGGCGGGAAAAACTGTTTTTT.

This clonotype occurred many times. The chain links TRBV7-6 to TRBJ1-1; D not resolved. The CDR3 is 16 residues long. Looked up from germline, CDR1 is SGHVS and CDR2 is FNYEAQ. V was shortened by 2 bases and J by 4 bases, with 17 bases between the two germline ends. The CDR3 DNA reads TGTGCCAGCAGCTTATCCGTGCGGAGAGGCCCCACTGAAGCTTTCTTT. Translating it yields CASSLSVRRGPTEAFF.

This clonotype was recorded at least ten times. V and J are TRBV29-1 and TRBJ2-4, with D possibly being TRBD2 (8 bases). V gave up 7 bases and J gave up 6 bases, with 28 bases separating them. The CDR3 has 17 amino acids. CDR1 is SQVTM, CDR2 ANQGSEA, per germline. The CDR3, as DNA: TGCAGCGCTGCCCTTAACGACAGGGTGGGGACTAGAAACATTCAGTACTTC. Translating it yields CSAALNDRVGTRNIQYF.

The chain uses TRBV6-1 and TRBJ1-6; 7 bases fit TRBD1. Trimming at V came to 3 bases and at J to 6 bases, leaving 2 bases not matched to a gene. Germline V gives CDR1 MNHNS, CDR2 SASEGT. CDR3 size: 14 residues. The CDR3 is CASSETGINSPLHF. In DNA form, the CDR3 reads TGTGCCAGCAGTGAGACAGGGATTAATTCACCCCTCCACTTT.

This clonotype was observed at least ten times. CDR3: CASSLGAGGDTGELFF. In nucleotides, the CDR3 is TGCGCCAGCAGCTTGGGGGCAGGGGGAGACACCGGGGAGCTGTTTTTT. The chain combines TRBV5-1 with TRBJ2-2; 7 bases are shared with TRBD1. Germline V lookup: CDR1 SGHRS, CDR2 YFSETQ. V dropped 0 bases and J dropped 3; count of bases not matched to a gene: 5. The CDR3 length is 16 residues.

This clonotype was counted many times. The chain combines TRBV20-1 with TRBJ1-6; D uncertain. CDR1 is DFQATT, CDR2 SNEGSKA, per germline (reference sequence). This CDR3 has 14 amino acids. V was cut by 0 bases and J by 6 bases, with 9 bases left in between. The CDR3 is CSARDQEINSPLHF. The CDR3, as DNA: TGCAGTGCTAGAGATCAGGAGATTAATTCACCCCTCCACTTT.

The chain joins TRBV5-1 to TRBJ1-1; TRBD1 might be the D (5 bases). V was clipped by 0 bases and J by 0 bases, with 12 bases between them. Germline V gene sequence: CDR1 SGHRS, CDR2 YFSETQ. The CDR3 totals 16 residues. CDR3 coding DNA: TGCGCCAGCAGCTTGGAAGTCGGAGGGGTGAACACTGAAGCTTTCTTT. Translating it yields CASSLEVGGVNTEAFF.

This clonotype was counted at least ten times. The CDR3 DNA reads TGTGCCAGCAGCCCTACAGGGGGCAGGGGTCACAACTATGGCTACACCTTC. Translated, it gives CASSPTGGRGHNYGYTF. The chain carries TRBV7-9 and TRBJ1-2; TRBD1 aligns across 9 bases. This CDR3 comprises 17 residues. Germline trimming cut 5 bases from V and 2 bases from J; bases unmatched to any gene: 12. Germline-derived CDR1 and CDR2 are SEHNR and FQNEAQ (reference sequence). The whole variable domain, remainder taken from reference TRBV7-9 and TRBJ1-2, is DTGVSQNPRHKITKRGQNVTFRCDPISEHNRLYWYRQTLGQGPEFLTYFQNEAQLEKSRLLSDRFSAERPKGSFSTLEIQRTEQGDSAMYLCASSPTGGRGHNYGYTFGSGTRLTVV.

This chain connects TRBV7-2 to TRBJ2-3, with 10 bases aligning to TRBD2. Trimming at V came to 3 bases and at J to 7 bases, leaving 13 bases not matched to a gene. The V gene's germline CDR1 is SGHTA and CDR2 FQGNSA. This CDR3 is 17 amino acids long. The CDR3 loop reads CASSFVGLAGGTYTQYF. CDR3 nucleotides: TGTGCCAGCAGCTTTGTGGGTTTAGCGGGGGGTACATATACGCAGTATTTT.

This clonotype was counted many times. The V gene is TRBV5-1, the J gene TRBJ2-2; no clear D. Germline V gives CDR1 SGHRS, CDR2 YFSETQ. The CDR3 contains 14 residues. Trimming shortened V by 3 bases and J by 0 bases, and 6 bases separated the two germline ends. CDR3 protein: CASSSATNTGELFF. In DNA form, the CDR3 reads TGCGCCAGCAGCTCCGCAACGAACACCGGGGAGCTGTTTTTT.

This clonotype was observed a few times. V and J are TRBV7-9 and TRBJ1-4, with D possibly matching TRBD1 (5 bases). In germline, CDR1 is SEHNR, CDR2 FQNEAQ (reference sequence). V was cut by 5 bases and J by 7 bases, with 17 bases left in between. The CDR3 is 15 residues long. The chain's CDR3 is CASSPQGGRTEKLFF. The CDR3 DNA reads TGTGCCAGCAGCCCCCAGGGTGGTCGGACTGAAAAACTGTTTTTT.

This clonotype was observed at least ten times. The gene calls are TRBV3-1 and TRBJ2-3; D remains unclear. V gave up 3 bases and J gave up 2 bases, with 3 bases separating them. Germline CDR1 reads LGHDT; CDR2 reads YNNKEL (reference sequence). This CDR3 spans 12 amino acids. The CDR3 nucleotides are TGTGCCAGCAGCCAGATCACAGATACGCAGTATTTT. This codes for CASSQITDTQYF.

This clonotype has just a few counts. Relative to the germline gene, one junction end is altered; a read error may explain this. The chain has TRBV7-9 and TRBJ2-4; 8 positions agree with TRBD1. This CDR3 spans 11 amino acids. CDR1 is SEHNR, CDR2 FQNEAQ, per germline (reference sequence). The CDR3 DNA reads TGTGCCAGCAGCTCGACGGACAGGGCCCAATTC. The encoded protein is CASSSTDRAQF. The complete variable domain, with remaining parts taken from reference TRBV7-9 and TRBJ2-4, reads DTGVSQNPRHKITKRGQNVTFRCDPISEHNRLYWYRQTLGQGPEFLTYFQNEAQLEKSRLLSDRFSAERPKGSFSTLEIQRTEQGDSAMYLCASSSTDRAQFGAGTRLSVL.

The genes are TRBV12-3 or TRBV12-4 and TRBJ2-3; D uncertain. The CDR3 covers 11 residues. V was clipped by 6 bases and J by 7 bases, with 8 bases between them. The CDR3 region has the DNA TGTGCCAGCAGGGGCATGAATACGCAGTATTTT. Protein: CASRGMNTQYF.

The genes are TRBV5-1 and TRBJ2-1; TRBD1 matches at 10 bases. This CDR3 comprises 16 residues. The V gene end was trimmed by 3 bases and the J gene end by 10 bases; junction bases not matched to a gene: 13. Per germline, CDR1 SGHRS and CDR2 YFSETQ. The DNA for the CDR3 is TGCGCCAGCAGCTCACCTACCCCCGGGACAGGGGAAGAGCAGTTCTTC. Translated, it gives CASSSPTPGTGEEQFF.

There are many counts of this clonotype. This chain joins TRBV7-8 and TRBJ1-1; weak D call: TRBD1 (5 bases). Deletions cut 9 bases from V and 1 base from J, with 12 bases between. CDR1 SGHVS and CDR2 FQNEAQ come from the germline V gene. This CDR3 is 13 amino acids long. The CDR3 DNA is TGTGCCAGTAGGGGAGACCCGAACACTGAAGCTTTCTTT. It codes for CASRGDPNTEAFF.

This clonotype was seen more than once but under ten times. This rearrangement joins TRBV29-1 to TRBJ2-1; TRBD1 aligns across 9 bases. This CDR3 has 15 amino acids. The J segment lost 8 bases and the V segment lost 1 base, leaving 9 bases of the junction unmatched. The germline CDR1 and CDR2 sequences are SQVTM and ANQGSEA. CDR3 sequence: CSVEGGGQGIDEQFF. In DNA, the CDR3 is TGCAGCGTTGAAGGAGGGGGACAGGGCATCGATGAGCAGTTCTTC.